This TCR beta chain was identified in a study of blood T cell repertoires in COVID-19. The CDR3 length is 15 residues. Some clones are missing from TCRdb's copy, which holds only in-frame ones; the method was immunoSEQ multiplex PCR. In the table there are about 140,000 clones, 88% of which are singletons. This sequence was found in a man aged 65 to 79 with acute or convalescent COVID-19. The J gene is TRBJ2-1, the V gene TRBV21-1; the tabulated D call, TRBD1, remains unverified against the DNA. TRBV21-1 is annotated as a pseudogene. The specimen was peripheral blood. The CDR3 bases are TGTGCCAGCAGCAAAATTGGGACAAACAACAATGAGCAGTTCTTC. Protein sequence: CASSKIGTNNNEQFF.